Included here is one T cell receptor (beta chain) sequence, with context. What it binds is unknown. J was trimmed by 7 bases and V by 6 bases; bases with no gene match: 14. Germline-derived CDR1 and CDR2 are SGHKS and YYEKEE (reference sequence). The CDR3 is made up of 15 amino acids. The data were obtained in a study of identifying expanded T cells in peripheral blood. Using immunoSEQ multiplex PCR, the repertoire was profiled, and TCRdb retains in-frame clones only, with some absent. Of about 78,000 clones listed, almost 85% are singletons. Study-wide findings and caveats: Clone count variance between two-week samples rose with total template count.

This sequence joins TRBV5-5 and TRBJ2-7; 9 bases match TRBD2. Sequences were obtained from blood. The source of this sequence is a person aged 18-70 years in good health. CDR3 sequence: CASTARLADSFEQYF. In DNA, the CDR3 is TGTGCCAGCACCGCTCGACTAGCGGATTCCTTTGAGCAGTACTTC.